A single sample is the source of the 24 T cell receptor beta chains below, sequenced in a study of blood T cell repertoires in COVID-19. This table comes from immunoSEQ multiplex PCR, and its TCRdb copy is limited to in-frame clones, with some not included. The sample carries about 210,000 clones, approximately 80% recorded once. Sequenced input: peripheral blood. Receptors were obtained from a woman at least 80 years old with COVID-19, enrolled during active disease.

The rearrangement uses TRBV28 and TRBJ1-1; D is undetermined. Germline V CDR1 and CDR2: MDHEN, SYDVKM. The CDR3 runs to 13 residues. V was pared by 8 bases and J by 8 bases, with 18 bases between. In nucleotides, the CDR3 is TGTGCCAGCCGTACCCCGACAATCGGAGAAGCTTTCTTT. It is translated as CASRTPTIGEAFF.

The chain couples TRBV7-9 to TRBJ1-3, with unresolved D. The germline V and J ends were trimmed by 2 bases and 0 bases, with 8 bases remaining between them. CDR1 is SEHNR and CDR2 is FQNEAQ in the germline V gene (reference sequence). The CDR3 runs 15 residues. The CDR3 spells CASSLRGTSGNTIYF. Written as DNA, the CDR3 is TGTGCCAGCAGCTTACGCGGAACCTCTGGAAACACCATATATTTT.

The gene calls are TRBV7-3 and TRBJ2-6, with D possibly being TRBD2 (5 bases). V was clipped by 5 bases and J by 1 base, with 12 bases between them. From germline, CDR1 is SGHTA and CDR2 FQGTGA. This CDR3 spans 16 amino acids. CDR3 nucleotides: TGTGCCAGCAGCAACTCAGGCGGGTCTGGGGCCAACGTCCTGACTTTC. Translating gives CASSNSGGSGANVLTF.

The genes are TRBV5-1 and TRBJ2-5; possibly TRBD2 for D (6 bases). Germline V gene lookup returns CDR1 SGHRS and CDR2 YFSETQ. Trimming left V 0 bases short and J 4 bases short, with 16 bases between. CDR3 length equals 16 residues. In nucleotides, the CDR3 is TGCGCCAGCAGCTTGGCCGGCTGGAGGGAAGGAGAGACCCAGTACTTC. This translates into CASSLAGWREGETQYF.

The chain links TRBV10-2 to TRBJ2-5; perhaps TRBD1 as D (6 bases). The germline V gene encodes CDR1 WSHSY and CDR2 SAAADI. CDR3 size: 15 residues. The germline V and J ends were trimmed by 7 bases and 3 bases, with 18 bases remaining between them. For the CDR3, the DNA is TGCGCCAGCAACCACTACCCCCCAGGGGAAGAGACCCAGTACTTC. Protein product: CASNHYPPGEETQYF.

This clone was seen a few times. The chain uses TRBV3-1 (or the pseudogene TRBV3-2) and TRBJ1-1; possible D gene TRBD1, 5 bases. From germline, CDR1 is LGHDT and CDR2 YNNKEL (reference sequence). With 6 bases removed from V and 1 base from J, the gap between germline ends came to 12 bases. CDR3 length equals 14 residues. The CDR3: CASSTGVPNTEAFF. CDR3 in DNA: TGTGCCAGCAGTACAGGCGTCCCGAACACTGAAGCTTTCTTT.

The V and J genes are TRBV7-2 and TRBJ1-2; a possible D gene is TRBD1 (6 bases). Looked up from germline, CDR1 is SGHTA and CDR2 is FQGNSA. V lost 0 bases and J 4 bases, leaving 12 bases between the germline ends. CDR3 size: 15 residues. CDR3 region: CASSLAAQGSYGYTF. In DNA, the CDR3 is TGTGCCAGCAGCTTAGCCGCACAGGGTTCCTATGGCTACACCTTC. Filled out from reference TRBV7-2 and TRBJ1-2, the complete variable domain reads GAGVSQSPSNKVTEKGKDVELRCDPISGHTALYWYRQSLGQGLEFLIYFQGNSAPDKSGLPSDRFSAERTGGSVSTLTIQRTQQEDSAVYLCASSLAAQGSYGYTFGSGTRLTVV.

V gene TRBV5-6 combines with J gene TRBJ2-7; no clear D gene. Germline V gene sequence: CDR1 SGHDT, CDR2 YYEEEE. The V and J ends lost 4 bases and 4 bases respectively, with 9 bases between them. This CDR3 has 12 amino acids. The CDR3 region has the DNA TGTGCCAGCAGCCGCACTATGTACGAGCAGTACTTC. As protein: CASSRTMYEQYF.

This chain uses TRBV3-1 (or the pseudogene TRBV3-2) with TRBJ1-6; no firm D call. V lost 4 bases and J lost 10, with 8 bases in between. Per germline, CDR1 LGHDT and CDR2 YNNKEL (reference sequence). The CDR3 has 12 amino acids. The CDR3 loop is CASSPRNSPLHF. The CDR3 nucleotides are TGTGCCAGCAGCCCCAGGAACTCACCCCTCCACTTT.

The chain recombines TRBV10-3 with TRBJ2-7; TRBD1 matches 10 bases. Germline V CDR1 and CDR2: ENHRY, SYGVKD. Trimming removed 2 bases from V and 2 bases from J; junction bases left unmatched: 3. This CDR3 spans 15 amino acids. Written as DNA, the CDR3 is TGTGCCATCAGTGAGGGGACAGGGGCCCCCTACGAGCAGTACTTC. Its translation is CAISEGTGAPYEQYF.

This clone turned up a few times. The V gene is TRBV19, the J gene TRBJ2-7, with D perhaps TRBD1 (5 bases). Deletions cut 4 bases from V and 0 bases from J, with 13 bases between. The CDR3 consists of 15 residues. The germline V gene has CDR1 LNHDA and CDR2 SQIVND (reference sequence). The CDR3, as DNA: TGTGCCAGTAGTAATAAGGGGCTTAACTCCTACGAGCAGTACTTC. Its protein is CASSNKGLNSYEQYF.

The rearrangement uses TRBV5-4 and TRBJ1-4; the D is unclear. Trimming removed 6 bases at V and 4 bases at J, with 16 bases between. The germline V gene has CDR1 SGHNT and CDR2 YYREEE (reference sequence). This CDR3 is 15 amino acids long. The CDR3 DNA reads TGTGCCAGCACCTCATCGAGGGCAGATAATGAAAAACTGTTTTTT. This gives the protein CASTSSRADNEKLFF.

This clone was detected only a few times. The rearrangement uses TRBV10-3 and TRBJ1-5; no clear D. Germline V gene data show CDR1 as ENHRY and CDR2 as SYGVKD. The CDR3 is made up of 15 amino acids. The V gene lost 0 bases and the J gene lost 4 bases, with 10 bases spanning the gap. The CDR3 DNA reads as TGTGCCATCAGTGAGTCTACAGCCTCTAATCAGCCCCAGCATTTT. This sequence encodes CAISESTASNQPQHF.

J is TRBJ1-2 and V is TRBV7-2, with a weak D call TRBD1 (6 bases). The CDR3 is 14 amino acids. Trimming left V 5 bases short and J 4 bases short, with 14 bases between. Germline V lookup: CDR1 SGHTA, CDR2 FQGNSA. CDR3 residues: CASSDSGVSYGYTF. The CDR3 DNA is TGTGCCAGCAGCGATTCAGGGGTTAGCTATGGCTACACCTTC.

Remarks on this clone: One end of the junction does not line up with germline, which may come from a read error. CDR3 region: CASSPRDFAEPQYF. CDR3 coding DNA: TGCGCCAGCAGCCCGAGGGACTTCGCAGAGCCCCAGTACTTC. The genes are TRBV4-1 and TRBJ2-5, with D perhaps matching TRBD2 (6 bases). Germline V gene lookup returns CDR1 MGHRA and CDR2 YSYEKL. The CDR3 loop spans 14 amino acids.

This clone was recorded once. This chain links TRBV19 with TRBJ2-4; TRBD1 matches 8 bases. The CDR3 contains 19 residues. V was clipped by 0 bases and J by 3 bases; unmatched bases: 13. Germline CDR1 and CDR2: LNHDA and SQIVND (reference sequence). The CDR3 is CASSIDQRTGMLVKNIQYF. The CDR3 coding sequence is TGTGCCAGTAGTATAGATCAGCGGACAGGGATGCTAGTCAAAAACATTCAGTACTTC.

Here the CDR3 reads CASSGVRGRYEQYF. CDR3 sequence (DNA): TGTGCCAGCAGCGGGGTGCGGGGGCGCTACGAGCAGTACTTC. The genes are TRBV2 and TRBJ2-7; possible D gene TRBD2, 7 bases. V lost 6 bases and J 3 bases, leaving 15 bases between the germline ends. This CDR3 is 14 amino acids long. Per the germline V gene, CDR1 is SNHLY and CDR2 is FYNNEI.

The J gene is TRBJ1-6, the V gene TRBV2; D is undetermined. Trimming took 4 bases from V and 0 from J, leaving 7 bases between them. Germline values: CDR1 SNHLY, CDR2 FYNNEI. The CDR3 length is 15 residues. The CDR3 protein is CASSGESSYNSPLHF. CDR3 in DNA: TGTGCCAGCAGTGGGGAGAGCTCCTATAATTCACCCCTCCACTTT. The full variable domain, its missing parts supplied by reference TRBV2 and TRBJ1-6, is EPEVTQTPSHQVTQMGQEVILRCVPISNHLYFYWYRQILGQKVEFLVSFYNNEISEKSEIFDDQFSVERPDGSNFTLKIRSTKLEDSAMYFCASSGESSYNSPLHFGNGTRLTVT.

V usage is TRBV7-9 and J usage is TRBJ2-7; 8 bases fit TRBD1. Germline loops: CDR1 SEHNR, CDR2 FQNEAQ (reference sequence). V was clipped by 4 bases and J by 1 base; unmatched bases: 3. CDR3 size: 14 residues. The CDR3 spells CASSSQGASYEQYF. Written as DNA, the CDR3 is TGTGCCAGCAGCTCCCAGGGGGCATCCTACGAGCAGTACTTC.

This chain uses TRBV19 with TRBJ1-2; D is uncertain. Trimming cost V 6 bases and J 4 bases, with 9 bases left between them. Germline CDR1 LNHDA, CDR2 SQIVND (reference sequence). The CDR3 loop spans 12 amino acids. CDR3 residues: CASREAGYGYTF. In DNA form, the CDR3 reads TGTGCCAGTAGGGAGGCAGGCTATGGCTACACCTTC.

This clone has only one observation. The chain is built from TRBV9 and TRBJ1-1; 7 bases line up with TRBD1. This CDR3 spans 15 amino acids. Germline V gene data show CDR1 as SGDLS and CDR2 as YYNGEE. V lost 3 bases and J lost 5; bases outside the gene matches: 10. In DNA, the CDR3 is TGTGCCAGCAGCGGACGACAGGGTCTGGGGACTGAAGCTTTCTTT. This translates into CASSGRQGLGTEAFF.

The chain carries TRBV6-5 and TRBJ1-2, with unresolved D. Trimming pared 8 bases from V and 3 bases from J, leaving 13 bases between. The CDR3 is made up of 13 amino acids. Germline CDR1 MNHEY, CDR2 SVGAGI. The CDR3: CASAGRRDYGYTF. CDR3 nucleotide sequence: TGTGCCAGCGCGGGCAGGCGAGACTATGGCTACACCTTC.

The J gene is TRBJ2-5, the V gene TRBV6-2 or TRBV6-3; 11 bases are shared with TRBD2. CDR1 is MNHEY and CDR2 is SVGEGT in the germline V gene. V was clipped by 2 bases and J by 1 base; unmatched bases: 12. This CDR3 comprises 19 residues. The CDR3 sequence is CASSYPLAGGYRGQETQYF. CDR3 nucleotide sequence: TGTGCCAGCAGTTACCCCCTAGCGGGGGGTTACCGGGGCCAAGAGACCCAGTACTTC.

The rearrangement uses TRBV24-1 and TRBJ2-6, with 7 bases that match TRBD1. CDR1 is KGHDR, CDR2 SFDVKD, per germline. V lost 4 bases, J lost 1 base, and 9 bases stayed unmatched. This CDR3 is built from 18 residues. The CDR3 is CATSEDRSPTSGANVLTF. The CDR3 coding sequence is TGTGCCACCAGTGAGGACAGGTCCCCGACGTCTGGGGCCAACGTCCTGACTTTC.